Listed below are T cell receptor beta chains from one sample, sequenced in a study of CD8 T cells in Susac syndrome. In TCRdb, the immunoSEQ multiplex PCR reads were re-called with MiXCR into one record per CDR3 protein. The table shows hundreds of thousands of distinct CDR3 sequences, with roughly 90% occurring only once. The specimen sequenced was CD8+ T cells from PBMCs. These receptors were taken from a human donor with multiple sclerosis. CDR3s include the opening cysteine and the closing phenylalanine or tryptophan. Each record gives: D gene, J gene, V gene, CDR3 DNA, CDR3 protein. D genes are given only for firm matches.

D gene: TRBD1; J gene: TRBJ2-2; V gene: TRBV7-9; CDR3 DNA: TGTGCCAGCAGCCCTGAGGGGGCGGAGCACACCGGGGAGCTGTTTTTT; CDR3 protein: CASSPEGAEHTGELFF
D gene: -; J gene: TRBJ2-2; V gene: TRBV4-3; CDR3 DNA: TGCGCCAGCAGCCAAGATTTAGGGAGGTCGGTGGGGACCGGGGAGCTGTTTTTT; CDR3 protein: CASSQDLGRSVGTGELFF
D gene: TRBD2; J gene: TRBJ2-4; V gene: TRBV19; CDR3 DNA: TGTGCCAGTAGTAAGGGACTAGCGTACGCCAAAAACATTCAGTACTTC; CDR3 protein: CASSKGLAYAKNIQYF
D gene: -; J gene: TRBJ2-2; V gene: TRBV6-6; CDR3 DNA: TGTGCCAGCAGTTGGACGCCGAACACCGGGGAGCTGTTTTTT; CDR3 protein: CASSWTPNTGELFF
D gene: -; J gene: TRBJ2-1; V gene: TRBV30; CDR3 DNA: TGTGCCTGGAGTGATAGGCTCCAGTTCTTC; CDR3 protein: CAWSDRLQFF
D gene: -; J gene: TRBJ1-1; V gene: TRBV7-9; CDR3 DNA: TGTGCCAGCAGCCCCCCCGCGAACACTGAAGCTTTCTTT; CDR3 protein: CASSPPANTEAFF
D gene: -; J gene: TRBJ2-5; V gene: TRBV3-1; CDR3 DNA: TGTGCCAGCAGCCAAGATAAGTCGGTAGAGACCCAGTACTTC; CDR3 protein: CASSQDKSVETQYF
D gene: -; J gene: TRBJ1-5; V gene: TRBV3-1; CDR3 DNA: TGTGCCAGCAGCCAAGATTTGATGGGGGGCGGCGAGCCCCAGCATTTT; CDR3 protein: CASSQDLMGGGEPQHF
D gene: -; J gene: TRBJ2-5; V gene: TRBV29-1; CDR3 DNA: TGCAGCGTGGGGGGGGCTGGTCAAGAGACCCAGTACTTC; CDR3 protein: CSVGGAGQETQYF
D gene: -; J gene: TRBJ1-6; V gene: TRBV4-1; CDR3 DNA: TGCGCCAGCAGCTCCAGACAGGCGGCTTATTCACCCCTCCACTTT; CDR3 protein: CASSSRQAAYSPLHF